One and the same sample provided the 28 T cell receptor beta chains below, sequenced in a study of CD8 T cells in ankylosing spondylitis (dated by TCRdb to the late 2010s). Library prep was done by 5' RACE. The sequencer was an Illumina HiSeq 2500. TCRdb trimmed public reads at Q25 via fastp, called clones via MiXCR and kept in-frame beta chains. Each entry merges the rows of one CDR3 protein and shows their most common DNA and genes. The sample table shows about 320,000 distinct CDR3 sequences, and 11% are seen once. The top ten clonotypes cover more than 7% of the sample. Sequencing was carried out using blood, either unsorted or a sorted T cell fraction (not recorded which). These TCRs come from a female donor with ankylosing spondylitis or in good health (not recorded which).

This clonotype was found many times. The rearrangement uses TRBV2 and TRBJ1-1; D call uncertain. Germline CDR1 and CDR2: SNHLY and FYNNEI. The germline V and J ends were trimmed by 6 bases and 3 bases, with 8 bases remaining between them. The CDR3 is 12 amino acids. The CDR3 sequence is CASRWDDTEAFF. CDR3 nucleotides: TGTGCCAGCAGGTGGGATGACACTGAAGCTTTCTTT.

There are many counts of this clonotype. This chain connects TRBV28 to TRBJ2-7; 8 bases fit TRBD1. The V segment lost 6 bases and the J segment 3 bases; nucleotides outside the gene matches: 4. The CDR3 totals 13 residues. Germline CDR1 is MDHEN and CDR2 is SYDVKM. DNA for the CDR3: TGTGCCAGCAGCTCCGGACAGGGCTACGAGCAGTACTTC. Residues: CASSSGQGYEQYF.

The sample holds many counts of this clonotype. The rearrangement links TRBV10-3 to TRBJ2-7; D unclear. V was trimmed by 6 bases and J by 6 bases, leaving 9 bases between them. CDR1 ENHRY and CDR2 SYGVKD come from the germline V gene. CDR3 size: 11 residues. CDR3 bases: TGTGCCATCAGCCCTTCCCGCGAGCAGTACTTC. Its protein is CAISPSREQYF.

The table lists this clonotype with many counts. The chain uses TRBV29-1 and TRBJ1-4, with D maybe TRBD1 (5 bases). The CDR3 contains 14 residues. Trimming shortened V by 5 bases and J by 5 bases, and 15 bases separated the two germline ends. Germline CDR1 SQVTM, CDR2 ANQGSEA. As DNA, the CDR3 is TGCAGCGTTCAAACCGGGACGGTAAATGAAAAACTGTTTTTT. Amino acid sequence: CSVQTGTVNEKLFF.

This clonotype was observed many times. The genes are TRBV5-5 and TRBJ2-2; no clear D. V gave up 2 bases and J gave up 5 bases, with 7 bases separating them. The CDR3 length is 13 residues. CDR1 is SGHKS, CDR2 YYEKEE, per germline (reference sequence). CDR3: CASSFLVTGELFF. Written as DNA, the CDR3 is TGTGCCAGCAGCTTTCTCGTAACCGGGGAGCTGTTTTTT.

This clonotype was counted ten times or more. The V gene is TRBV11-2, the J gene TRBJ2-1; TRBD2 agrees at 12 bases. CDR3 length equals 15 residues. The germline V gene encodes CDR1 SGHAT and CDR2 FQNNGV. V shed 5 bases, J shed 7 bases, and the junction held 6 bases outside the gene matches. The CDR3 DNA reads as TGTGCCAGCAGCCCTAGCGGGAGGGGAAGAAATGAGCAGTTCTTC. It translates to CASSPSGRGRNEQFF.

In the case of this clonotype: Just one base apart from a much larger clone, this may be a read error. The V gene is TRBV5-1, the J gene TRBJ2-1; D is undetermined. The CDR3 is 14 amino acids. Germline V gene lookup returns CDR1 SGHRS and CDR2 YFSETQ. Here the CDR3 reads CASSLDLQYNAQFF. CDR3 sequence (DNA): TGCGCCAGCAGCTTGGATTTACAGTACAATGCGCAGTTCTTC.

The chain is built from TRBV5-1 and TRBJ2-4; D remains unclear. The V end lost 0 bases, the J end lost 6 bases, and 13 bases lay between the germline ends. The germline V gene encodes CDR1 SGHRS and CDR2 YFSETQ. The CDR3 length is 15 residues. As DNA, the CDR3 is TGCGCCAGCAGCTTGGAGCCTTTCATGGCAAACATTCAGTACTTC. It specifies CASSLEPFMANIQYF.

This clonotype was counted many times. The rearrangement links TRBV20-1 to TRBJ2-1; 8 positions match TRBD2. Germline trimming cut 6 bases from V and 7 bases from J; bases unmatched to any gene: 14. From germline, CDR1 is DFQATT and CDR2 SNEGSKA (reference sequence). CDR3 length: 15 residues. This CDR3 is CSAPKAGGAGNEQFF. The CDR3 nucleotides read TGCAGTGCCCCTAAGGCCGGGGGGGCAGGGAATGAGCAGTTCTTC.

This clonotype was recorded at least ten times. V gene TRBV12-3 or TRBV12-4 combines with J gene TRBJ2-2; 7 bases map to TRBD2. This CDR3 is built from 16 residues. Trimming removed 6 bases from V and 0 bases from J; junction bases left unmatched: 7. DNA of the CDR3: TGTGCCAGCAGAGTCGGCGGGAGAGCGAACACCGGGGAGCTGTTTTTT. Protein: CASRVGGRANTGELFF.

V is TRBV4-3 and J is TRBJ2-3; D may be TRBD1 or TRBD2 (5 bases each). Germline V gene sequence: CDR1 LGHNA, CDR2 YSLEER. The germline V and J ends were trimmed by 0 bases and 14 bases, with 21 bases remaining between them. The CDR3 loop spans 15 amino acids. CDR3 bases: TGCGCCAGCAGCCAAGATATCAGGAGAGGGGAACCAAGGTATTTT. Translating it yields CASSQDIRRGEPRYF.

This clonotype was picked up many times. The chain links TRBV12-3 or TRBV12-4 to TRBJ2-5; maybe TRBD1 (6 bases). There are 13 residues in the CDR3. The ends were cut back, 3 bases at V and 4 bases at J, with 9 bases in the middle. The CDR3 DNA reads TGTGCCAGCAGTTTGGGGGCCTCAGAGACCCAGTACTTC. As protein: CASSLGASETQYF.

The chain has TRBV30 and TRBJ1-2; D remains ambiguous. V lost 0 bases to trimming and J lost 9 bases, with 17 bases between them. The CDR3 is 14 residues long. CDR1 is GTSNPN, CDR2 SVGIG, per germline (reference sequence). CDR3 in amino acids: CAWSVRGFDVRYTF. In nucleotides, the CDR3 is TGTGCCTGGAGTGTACGTGGATTTGATGTTCGCTACACCTTC.

The chain recombines TRBV30 with TRBJ1-1; unclear D gene. CDR3 length equals 11 residues. Germline V gene lookup returns CDR1 GTSNPN and CDR2 SVGIG (reference sequence). V was trimmed by 5 bases and J by 6 bases, leaving 10 bases between them. For the CDR3, the DNA is TGTGCCTGGGCTGGCAGAGCTGAAGCTTTCTTT. Encoded protein: CAWAGRAEAFF.

The table lists this clonotype with a few counts. The chain has TRBV12-3 or TRBV12-4 and TRBJ2-1, with D possibly being TRBD1 (5 bases). Trimming cost V 5 bases and J 0 bases, with 11 bases left between them. This CDR3 is 15 amino acids long. The CDR3 sequence is CASSLGHDSYNEQFF. In nucleotides, the CDR3 is TGTGCCAGCAGTCTCGGACACGACTCCTACAATGAGCAGTTCTTC.

This clonotype was observed at least ten times. The chain combines TRBV5-1 with TRBJ2-1; D may be TRBD1 (5 bases). Germline assignment: CDR1 SGHRS and CDR2 YFSETQ. This CDR3 has 15 residues. V was trimmed by 0 bases and J by 8 bases, leaving 15 bases between them. The CDR3 DNA sequence: TGCGCCAGCAGCTTGGTAGGTCAGGGTGGGGATGAGCAGTTCTTC. Encoded protein: CASSLVGQGGDEQFF.

This clonotype was seen at least ten times. This rearrangement joins TRBV4-2 to TRBJ2-2; TRBD1 or TRBD2 may be the D gene (5 bases each). Germline V gene data show CDR1 as LGHNA and CDR2 as YNFKEQ. The CDR3 sequence is 15 residues long. The V end was cut by 0 bases, the J end by 4 bases, with 9 bases between. This CDR3 reads CASSQDGGFTGELFF. The CDR3 region has the DNA TGTGCCAGCAGCCAAGATGGGGGTTTCACCGGGGAGCTGTTTTTT.

The V gene is TRBV7-6, the J gene TRBJ1-4; TRBD1 matches at 8 bases. The CDR3 runs to 13 residues. Germline values: CDR1 SGHVS, CDR2 FNYEAQ. V shed 6 bases and J 8 bases; nucleotides not matched to a gene: 5. The CDR3 sequence: CASRTGAVEKLFF. CDR3 in DNA: TGTGCCAGCAGGACAGGGGCAGTCGAAAAACTGTTTTTT.

Ten or more counts support this clonotype. This rearrangement joins TRBV20-1 to TRBJ2-3; 8 bases align to TRBD2. The CDR3 has 14 amino acids. V dropped 4 bases and J dropped 1; count of bases not matched to a gene: 4. CDR1 DFQATT and CDR2 SNEGSKA come from the germline V gene (reference sequence). Here the CDR3 reads CSAKSRGGTDTQYF. The CDR3, as DNA: TGCAGTGCTAAGTCGCGGGGGGGCACAGATACGCAGTATTTT.

This clonotype has ten or more counts. This rearrangement joins TRBV29-1 to TRBJ2-7; D could derive from TRBD1 or TRBD2 (5 bases each). V shed 7 bases and J shed 5 bases, with 21 bases lying between them. CDR1 is SQVTM, CDR2 ANQGSEA, per germline. The length of the CDR3 is 14 residues. CDR3 residues: CSAVGGTRSDEQYF. The CDR3 DNA reads TGCAGCGCCGTTGGTGGGACCAGGTCAGACGAGCAGTACTTC.

This clonotype came up many times. The chain couples TRBV5-1 to TRBJ2-3, with 13 positions matching TRBD2. The CDR3 contains 15 residues. The germline V gene has CDR1 SGHRS and CDR2 YFSETQ. After removal of 3 bases from V and 3 bases from J, the junction contained 1 base not matched to a gene. This CDR3 is CASSSLAGGTDTQYF. The CDR3, as DNA: TGCGCCAGCAGCTCACTAGCGGGAGGGACAGATACGCAGTATTTT.

This clonotype was seen a few times. The chain has TRBV5-1 and TRBJ2-1, with 10 bases aligning to TRBD2. The CDR3 extends over 14 amino acids. In germline, CDR1 is SGHRS, CDR2 YFSETQ. Trimming at V came to 6 bases and at J to 8 bases, leaving 8 bases not matched to a gene. The CDR3 DNA follows: TGCGCCAGCACCCCTAGCGGGAGTAACGATGAGCAGTTCTTC. Amino acids: CASTPSGSNDEQFF.

The chain combines TRBV5-1 with TRBJ2-2; maybe TRBD2 (5 bases). The ends were cut back, 6 bases at V and 0 bases at J, with 12 bases in the middle. Germline CDR1 reads SGHRS; CDR2 reads YFSETQ. CDR3 length: 15 amino acids. CDR3 protein: CASTRGASNTGELFF. The CDR3 coding sequence is TGCGCCAGCACCCGGGGAGCTTCGAACACCGGGGAGCTGTTTTTT.

This clonotype came up a few times. The V gene is TRBV13, the J gene TRBJ2-4, with no clear D. CDR1 PRHDT and CDR2 FYEKMQ come from the germline V gene (reference sequence). V was pared by 5 bases and J by 3 bases, with 17 bases between. The length of the CDR3 is 16 residues. The CDR3: CASSAPMGKHKNIQYF. The DNA of the CDR3 is TGTGCCAGCAGCGCCCCCATGGGTAAACACAAAAACATTCAGTACTTC.

This clonotype was seen only a few times. The V and J genes are TRBV29-1 and TRBJ2-3; 9 bases map to TRBD2. The junction had 8 bases not matched to a gene; V was cut back by 3 bases and J by 4 bases. The germline V gene encodes CDR1 SQVTM and CDR2 ANQGSEA. The CDR3 is 15 amino acids. The CDR3 DNA reads TGCAGCGTTGACGCGGGGGGGGCCGTGGCAGATACGCAGTATTTT. Amino acid sequence: CSVDAGGAVADTQYF.

Many counts were recorded for this clonotype. The DNA of the CDR3 is TGTGCCAGTACCGCTTTCGGGACAGGAGCTTTGAACACTGAAGCTTTCTTT. Its protein product is CASTAFGTGALNTEAFF. V and J are TRBV19 and TRBJ1-1; 8 bases are shared with TRBD1. Germline V gene data show CDR1 as LNHDA and CDR2 as SQIVND (reference sequence). J was trimmed by 0 bases and V by 7 bases; bases with no gene match: 13. CDR3 size: 17 residues.

This clonotype was seen repeatedly, ten times or more. The chain combines TRBV20-1 with TRBJ2-3; TRBD2 is a possible D gene (7 bases). Trimming took off 6 bases at V and 7 bases at J, with 20 bases between the two ends. The germline CDR1 and CDR2 sequences are DFQATT and SNEGSKA (reference sequence). The CDR3 has 14 residues. CDR3 bases: TGCAGTGCCGGCAAAGGGGGGGCCATGTATACGCAGTATTTT. Protein sequence: CSAGKGGAMYTQYF.

This clonotype was counted ten times or more. The rearrangement joins TRBV20-1 to TRBJ2-7; D is possibly TRBD2 (5 bases). The CDR3 length is 16 residues. V was trimmed by 0 bases and J by 1 base, leaving 16 bases between them. Germline lookup yields CDR1 DFQATT and CDR2 SNEGSKA (reference sequence). This CDR3 reads CSARDLLPGKSYEQYF. In DNA, the CDR3 is TGCAGTGCTAGAGATCTTCTCCCGGGGAAATCCTACGAGCAGTACTTC.